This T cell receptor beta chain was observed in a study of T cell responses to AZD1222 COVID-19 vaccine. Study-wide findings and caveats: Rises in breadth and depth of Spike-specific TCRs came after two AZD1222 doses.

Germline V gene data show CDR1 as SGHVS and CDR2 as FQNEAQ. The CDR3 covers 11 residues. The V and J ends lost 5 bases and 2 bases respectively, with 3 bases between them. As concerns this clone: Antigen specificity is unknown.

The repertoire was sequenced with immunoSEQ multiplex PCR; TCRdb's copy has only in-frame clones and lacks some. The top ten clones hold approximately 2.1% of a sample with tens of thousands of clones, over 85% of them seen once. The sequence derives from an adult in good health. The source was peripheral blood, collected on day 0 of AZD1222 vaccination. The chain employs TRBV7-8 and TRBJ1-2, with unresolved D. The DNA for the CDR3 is TGTGCCAGCAGCCTAAACTATGGCTACACCTTC. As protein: CASSLNYGYTF. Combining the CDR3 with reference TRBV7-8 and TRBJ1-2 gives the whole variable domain GAGVSQSPRYKVAKRGQDVALRCDPISGHVSLFWYQQALGQGPEFLTYFQNEAQLDKSGLPSDRFFAERPEGSVSTLKIQRTQQEDSAVYLCASSLNYGYTFGSGTRLTVV.